This T cell receptor (beta chain) was sequenced for a study of T cell changes during pregnancy in multiple sclerosis. This CDR3 contains 15 residues. Trimming took off 6 bases at V and 1 base at J, with 16 bases between the two ends. Germline values: CDR1 MNHEY, CDR2 SMNVEV (reference sequence). Data came from immunoSEQ multiplex PCR; TCRdb stores just in-frame clones and leaves some out. Seen here are 40,000 to 50,000 clones, around 92% observed once, and the top ten hold roughly 8.7%. The chain is built from TRBV27 and TRBJ2-7; a possible D gene is TRBD2 (6 bases). The clonotype originates from a female donor with multiple sclerosis, enrolled in a pregnancy study. Sequences were derived from CD8+ T cells from peripheral blood mononuclear cells, sampled in the third trimester of pregnancy. The CDR3 region is CASSPLAGQSYEQYF. CDR3 DNA: TGTGCCAGCAGCCCTTTGGCGGGGCAATCCTACGAGCAGTACTTC.